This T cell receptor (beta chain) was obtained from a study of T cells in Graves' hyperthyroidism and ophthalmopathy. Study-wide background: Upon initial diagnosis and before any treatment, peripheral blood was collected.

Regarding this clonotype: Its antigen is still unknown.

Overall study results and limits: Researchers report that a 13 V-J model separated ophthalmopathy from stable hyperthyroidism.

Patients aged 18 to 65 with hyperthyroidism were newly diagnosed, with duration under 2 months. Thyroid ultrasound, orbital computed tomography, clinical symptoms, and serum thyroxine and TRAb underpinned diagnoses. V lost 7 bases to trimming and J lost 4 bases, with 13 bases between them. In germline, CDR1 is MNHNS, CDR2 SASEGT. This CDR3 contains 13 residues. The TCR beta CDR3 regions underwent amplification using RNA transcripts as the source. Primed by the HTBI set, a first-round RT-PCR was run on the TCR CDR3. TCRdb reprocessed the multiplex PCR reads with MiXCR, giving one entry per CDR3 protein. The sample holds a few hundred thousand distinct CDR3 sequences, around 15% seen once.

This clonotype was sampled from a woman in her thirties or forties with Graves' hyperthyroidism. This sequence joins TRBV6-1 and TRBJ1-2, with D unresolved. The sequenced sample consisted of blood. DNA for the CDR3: TGTGCCAGCATAAGAGAGAGACTCTATGGCTACACCTTC. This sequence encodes CASIRERLYGYTF.